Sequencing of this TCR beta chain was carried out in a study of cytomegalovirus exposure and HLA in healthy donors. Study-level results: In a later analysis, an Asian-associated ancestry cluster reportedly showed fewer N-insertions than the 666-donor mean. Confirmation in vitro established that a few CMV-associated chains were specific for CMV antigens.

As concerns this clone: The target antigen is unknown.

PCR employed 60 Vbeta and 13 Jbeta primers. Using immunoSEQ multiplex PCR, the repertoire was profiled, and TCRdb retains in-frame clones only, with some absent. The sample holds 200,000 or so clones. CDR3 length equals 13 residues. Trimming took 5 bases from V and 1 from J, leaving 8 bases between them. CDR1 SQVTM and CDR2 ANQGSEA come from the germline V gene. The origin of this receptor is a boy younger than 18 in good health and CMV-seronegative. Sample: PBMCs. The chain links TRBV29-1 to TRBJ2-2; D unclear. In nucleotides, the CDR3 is TGCAGCGTTTTACACCTGAACACCGGGGAGCTGTTTTTT. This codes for CSVLHLNTGELFF.